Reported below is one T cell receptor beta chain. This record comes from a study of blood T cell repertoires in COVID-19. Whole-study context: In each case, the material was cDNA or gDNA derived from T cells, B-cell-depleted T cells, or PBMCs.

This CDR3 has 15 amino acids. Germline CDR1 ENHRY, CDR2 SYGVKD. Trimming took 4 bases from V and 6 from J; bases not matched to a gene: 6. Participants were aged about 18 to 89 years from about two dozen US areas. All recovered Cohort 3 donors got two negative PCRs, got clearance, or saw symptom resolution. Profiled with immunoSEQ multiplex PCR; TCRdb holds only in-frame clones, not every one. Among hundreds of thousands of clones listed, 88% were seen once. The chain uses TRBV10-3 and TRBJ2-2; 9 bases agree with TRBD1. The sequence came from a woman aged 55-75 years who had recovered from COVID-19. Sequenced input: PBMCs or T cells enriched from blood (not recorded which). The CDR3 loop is CAISGTGGAAGELFF. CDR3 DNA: TGTGCCATCAGTGGAACAGGGGGCGCGGCCGGGGAGCTGTTTTTT.